This TCR beta chain was documented in a study of T cells expressing NK-cell markers. Study-level information: According to the study, TCR beta repertoires originated from sorted CD3+CD56+NKG2C+, CD3+CD56+NKG2C- and CD3+CD56-NKG2C+ T cells.

For TCR beta, cDNA was produced by 5'RACE template switching with UMIs. No DNA is given; TCRdb re-called the 5' RACE reads and lists each CDR3 protein once. Its table lists about 150,000 distinct CDR3 sequences. This CDR3 region has 13 residues. Germline V gene lookup returns CDR1 SGHDN and CDR2 FVKESK. In the case of this clonotype: Antigen unknown.

General study results and limits: For a few donors, these clonotypes were likewise the leading ones in the CD3+CD56-NKG2C+ fraction.

The source is a woman aged 45-65 years in good health. The chain is built from TRBV14 and TRBJ2-7. Sequencing was done on a sample of blood T cells: a sorted CD56 or NKG2C T cell subset, CD4+ or CD8+ T cells, or bulk PBMC T cells (not recorded which). The chain's CDR3 is CASTVSIGYEQYF.